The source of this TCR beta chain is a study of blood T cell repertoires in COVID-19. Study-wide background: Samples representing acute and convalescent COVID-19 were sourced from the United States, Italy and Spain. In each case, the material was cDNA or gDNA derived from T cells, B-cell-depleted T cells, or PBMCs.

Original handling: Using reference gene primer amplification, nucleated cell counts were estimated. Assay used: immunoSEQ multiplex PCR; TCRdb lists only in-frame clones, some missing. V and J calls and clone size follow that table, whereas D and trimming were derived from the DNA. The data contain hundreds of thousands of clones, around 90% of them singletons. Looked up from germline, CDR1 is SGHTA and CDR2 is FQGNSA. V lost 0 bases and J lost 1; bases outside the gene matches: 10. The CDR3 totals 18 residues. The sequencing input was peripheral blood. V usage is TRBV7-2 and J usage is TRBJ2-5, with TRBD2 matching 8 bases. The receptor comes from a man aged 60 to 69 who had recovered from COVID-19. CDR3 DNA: TGTGCCAGCAGCTTAGCCCTTAGCGGGGCCCAGGGCCAAGAGACCCAGTACTTC. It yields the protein CASSLALSGAQGQETQYF.